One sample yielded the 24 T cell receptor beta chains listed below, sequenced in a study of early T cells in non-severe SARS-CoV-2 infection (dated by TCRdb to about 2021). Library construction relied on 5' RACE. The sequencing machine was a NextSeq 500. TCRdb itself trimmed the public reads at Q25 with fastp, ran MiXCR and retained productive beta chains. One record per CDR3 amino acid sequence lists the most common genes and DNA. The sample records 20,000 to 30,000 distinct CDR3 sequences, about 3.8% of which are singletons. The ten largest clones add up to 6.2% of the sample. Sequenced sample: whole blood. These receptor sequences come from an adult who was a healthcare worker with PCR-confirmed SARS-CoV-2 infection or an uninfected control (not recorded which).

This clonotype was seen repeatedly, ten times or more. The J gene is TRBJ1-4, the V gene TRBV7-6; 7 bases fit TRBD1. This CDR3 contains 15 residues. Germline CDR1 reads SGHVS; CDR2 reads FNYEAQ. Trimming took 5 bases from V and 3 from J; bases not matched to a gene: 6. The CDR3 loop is CASSTRQGPNEKLFF. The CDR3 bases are TGTGCCAGCAGCACCCGACAGGGCCCTAATGAAAAACTGTTTTTT.

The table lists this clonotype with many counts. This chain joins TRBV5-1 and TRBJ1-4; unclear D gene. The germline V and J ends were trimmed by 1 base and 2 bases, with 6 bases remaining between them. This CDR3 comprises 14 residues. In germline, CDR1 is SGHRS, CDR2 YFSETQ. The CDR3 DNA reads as TGCGCCAGCAGCTTGACAACTACTAATGAAAAACTGTTTTTT. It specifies CASSLTTTNEKLFF. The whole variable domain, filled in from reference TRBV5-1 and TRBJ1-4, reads KAGVTQTPRYLIKTRGQQVTLSCSPISGHRSVSWYQQTPGQGLQFLFEYFSETQRNKGNFPGRFSGRQFSNSRSEMNVSTLELGDSALYLCASSLTTTNEKLFFGSGTQLSVL.

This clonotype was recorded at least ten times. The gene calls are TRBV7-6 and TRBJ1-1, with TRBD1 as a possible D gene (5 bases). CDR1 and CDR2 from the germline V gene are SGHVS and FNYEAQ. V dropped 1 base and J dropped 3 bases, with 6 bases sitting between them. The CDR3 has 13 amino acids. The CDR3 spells CASSLGQYTEAFF. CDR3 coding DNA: TGTGCCAGCAGCTTAGGACAGTACACTGAAGCTTTCTTT. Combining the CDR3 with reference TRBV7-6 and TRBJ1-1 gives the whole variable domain GAGVSQSPRYKVTKRGQDVALRCDPISGHVSLYWYRQALGQGPEFLTYFNYEAQQDKSGLPNDRFSAERPEGSISTLTIQRTEQRDSAMYRCASSLGQYTEAFFGQGTRLTVV.

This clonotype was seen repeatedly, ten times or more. The CDR3 region is CASSPGGGAEAFF. CDR3 nucleotide sequence: TGTGCCAGCAGTCCCGGAGGAGGAGCTGAAGCTTTCTTT. The rearrangement joins TRBV12-3 or TRBV12-4 to TRBJ1-1; D is uncertain. The CDR3 spans 13 residues. V was trimmed by 5 bases and J by 6 bases, leaving 13 bases between them.

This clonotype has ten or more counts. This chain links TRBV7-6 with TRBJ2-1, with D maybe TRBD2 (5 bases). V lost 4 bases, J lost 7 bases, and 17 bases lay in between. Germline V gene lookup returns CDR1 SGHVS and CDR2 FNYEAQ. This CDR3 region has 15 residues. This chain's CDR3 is CASSYSAGPVNEQFF. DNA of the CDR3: TGTGCCAGCAGCTATAGCGCCGGCCCGGTGAATGAGCAGTTCTTC.

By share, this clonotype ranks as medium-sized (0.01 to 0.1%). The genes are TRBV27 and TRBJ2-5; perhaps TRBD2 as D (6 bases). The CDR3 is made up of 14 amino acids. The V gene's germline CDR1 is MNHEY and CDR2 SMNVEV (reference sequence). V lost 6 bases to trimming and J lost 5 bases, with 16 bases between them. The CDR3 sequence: CASSRTTWRETQYF. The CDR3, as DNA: TGTGCCAGCAGCCGGACTACTTGGAGGGAGACCCAGTACTTC.

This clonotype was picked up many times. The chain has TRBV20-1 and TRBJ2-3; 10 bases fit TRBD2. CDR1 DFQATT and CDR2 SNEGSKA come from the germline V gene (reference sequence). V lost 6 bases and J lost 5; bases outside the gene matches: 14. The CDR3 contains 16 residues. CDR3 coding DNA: TGCAGTGCCCTAAGAAAGAGCGGGAGGGCCAAAGATACGCAGTATTTT. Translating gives CSALRKSGRAKDTQYF.

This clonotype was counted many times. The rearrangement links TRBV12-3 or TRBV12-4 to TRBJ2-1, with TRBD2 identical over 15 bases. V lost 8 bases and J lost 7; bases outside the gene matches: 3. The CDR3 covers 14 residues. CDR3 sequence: CASGLAGGGNEQFF. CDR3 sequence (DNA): TGTGCCAGCGGACTAGCGGGAGGGGGGAATGAGCAGTTCTTC.

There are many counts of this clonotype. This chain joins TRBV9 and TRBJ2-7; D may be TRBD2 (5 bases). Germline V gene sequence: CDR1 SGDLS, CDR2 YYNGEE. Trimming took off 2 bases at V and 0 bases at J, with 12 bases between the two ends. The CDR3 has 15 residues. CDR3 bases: TGTGCCAGCAGCGTGGCGAGCGGATTCTCCTACGAGCAGTACTTC. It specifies CASSVASGFSYEQYF.

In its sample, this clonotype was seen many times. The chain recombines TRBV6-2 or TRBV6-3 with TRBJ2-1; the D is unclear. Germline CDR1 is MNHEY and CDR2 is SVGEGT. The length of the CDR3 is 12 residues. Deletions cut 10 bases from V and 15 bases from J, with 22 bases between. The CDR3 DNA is TGTGCCACCAACCCCCCGTCCGGGCGTCGGTTCTTC. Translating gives CATNPPSGRRFF.

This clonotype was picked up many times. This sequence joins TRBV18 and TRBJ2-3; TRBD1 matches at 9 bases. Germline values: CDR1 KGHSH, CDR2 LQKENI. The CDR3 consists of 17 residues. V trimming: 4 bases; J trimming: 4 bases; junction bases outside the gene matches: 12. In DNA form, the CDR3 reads TGTGCCAGCTCACGGGCGATTGTAACAGGGGGCGCAGATACGCAGTATTTT. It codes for CASSRAIVTGGADTQYF. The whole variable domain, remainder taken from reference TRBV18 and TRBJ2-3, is NAGVMQNPRHLVRRRGQEARLRCSPMKGHSHVYWYRQLPEEGLKFMVYLQKENIIDESGMPKERFSAEFPKEGPSILRIQQVVRGDSAAYFCASSRAIVTGGADTQYFGPGTRLTVL.

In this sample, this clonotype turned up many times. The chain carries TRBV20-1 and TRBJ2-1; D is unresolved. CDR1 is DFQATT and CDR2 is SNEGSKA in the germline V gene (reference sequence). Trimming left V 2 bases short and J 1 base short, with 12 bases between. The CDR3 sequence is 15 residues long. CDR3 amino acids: CSARSLTESYNEQFF. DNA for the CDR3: TGCAGTGCTAGATCGTTGACGGAATCCTACAATGAGCAGTTCTTC.

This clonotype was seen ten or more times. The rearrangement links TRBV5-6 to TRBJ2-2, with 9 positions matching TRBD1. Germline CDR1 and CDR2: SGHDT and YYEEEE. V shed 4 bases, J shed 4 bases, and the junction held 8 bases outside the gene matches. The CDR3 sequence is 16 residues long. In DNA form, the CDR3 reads TGTGCCAGCAGCAACGCGGGACAGGGCATCACCGGGGAGCTGTTTTTT. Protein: CASSNAGQGITGELFF.

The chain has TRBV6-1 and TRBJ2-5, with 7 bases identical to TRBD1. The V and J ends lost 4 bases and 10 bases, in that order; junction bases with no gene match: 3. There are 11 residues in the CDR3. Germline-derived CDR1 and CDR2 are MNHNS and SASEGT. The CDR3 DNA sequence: TGTGCCAGCAGTGGCTACAGGGGCCAGTACTTC. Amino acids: CASSGYRGQYF.

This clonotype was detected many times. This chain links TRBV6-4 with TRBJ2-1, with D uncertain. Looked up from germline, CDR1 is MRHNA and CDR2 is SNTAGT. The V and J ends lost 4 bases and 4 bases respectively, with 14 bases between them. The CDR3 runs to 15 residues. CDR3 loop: CASSVQPVFYNEQFF. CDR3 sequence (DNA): TGTGCCAGCAGTGTACAGCCTGTATTTTACAATGAGCAGTTCTTC.

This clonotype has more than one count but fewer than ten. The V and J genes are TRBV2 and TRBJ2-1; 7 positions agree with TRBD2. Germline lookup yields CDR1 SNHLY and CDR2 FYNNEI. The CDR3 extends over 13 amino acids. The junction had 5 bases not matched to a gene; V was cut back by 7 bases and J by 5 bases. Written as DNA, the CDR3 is TGTGCCAGCAAGAGTGCGGGAGACAATGAGCAGTTCTTC. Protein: CASKSAGDNEQFF.

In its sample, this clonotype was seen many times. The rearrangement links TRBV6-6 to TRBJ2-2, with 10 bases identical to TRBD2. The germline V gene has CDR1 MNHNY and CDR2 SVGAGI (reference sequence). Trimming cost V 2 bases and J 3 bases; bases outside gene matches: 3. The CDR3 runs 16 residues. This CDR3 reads CASSYPSGSYTGELFF. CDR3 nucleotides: TGTGCCAGCAGTTACCCTAGCGGGAGTTACACCGGGGAGCTGTTTTTT.

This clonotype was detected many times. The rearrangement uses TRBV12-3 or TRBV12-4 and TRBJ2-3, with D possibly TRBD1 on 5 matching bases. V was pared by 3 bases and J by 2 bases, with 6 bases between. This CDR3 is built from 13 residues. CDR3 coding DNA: TGTGCCAGCAGTTTCAGGGACACAGATACGCAGTATTTT. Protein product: CASSFRDTDTQYF.

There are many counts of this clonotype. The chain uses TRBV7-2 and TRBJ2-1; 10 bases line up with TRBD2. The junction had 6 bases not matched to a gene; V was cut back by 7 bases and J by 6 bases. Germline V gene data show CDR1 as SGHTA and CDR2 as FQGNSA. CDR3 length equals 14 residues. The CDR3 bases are TGTGCCAGCACCCAGCGGGAGGGCTTCAATGAGCAGTTCTTC. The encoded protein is CASTQREGFNEQFF.

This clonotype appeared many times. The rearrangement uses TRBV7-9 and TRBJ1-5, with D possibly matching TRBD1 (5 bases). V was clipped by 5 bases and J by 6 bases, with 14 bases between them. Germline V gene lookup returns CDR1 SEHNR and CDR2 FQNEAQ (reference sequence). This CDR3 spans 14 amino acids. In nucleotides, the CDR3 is TGTGCCAGCAGCCCCGCCGGGGGAGTTCAGCCCCAGCATTTT. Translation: CASSPAGGVQPQHF.

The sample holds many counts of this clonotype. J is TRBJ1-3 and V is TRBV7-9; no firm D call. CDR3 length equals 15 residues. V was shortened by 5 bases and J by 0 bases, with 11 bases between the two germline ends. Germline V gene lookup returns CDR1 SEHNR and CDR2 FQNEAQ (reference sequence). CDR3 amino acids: CASSPFLASGNTIYF. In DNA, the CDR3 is TGTGCCAGCAGCCCCTTCCTGGCCTCTGGAAACACCATATATTTT.

CDR3 sequence (DNA): TGTGCCAGCAGCCCCAGGACTAGCGGTTTCGGAGATACGCAGTATTTT. It encodes CASSPRTSGFGDTQYF. The rearrangement joins TRBV3-1 to TRBJ2-3; TRBD2 matches at 10 bases. The CDR3 consists of 16 residues. V shed 4 bases and J 5 bases; nucleotides not matched to a gene: 9. CDR1 LGHDT and CDR2 YNNKEL come from the germline V gene (reference sequence).

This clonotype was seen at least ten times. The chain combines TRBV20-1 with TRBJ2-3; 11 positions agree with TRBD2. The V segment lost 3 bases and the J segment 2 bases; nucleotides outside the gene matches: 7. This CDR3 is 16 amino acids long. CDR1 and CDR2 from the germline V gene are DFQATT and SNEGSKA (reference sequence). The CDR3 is CSARWTSGLLTDTQYF. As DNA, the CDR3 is TGCAGTGCTAGGTGGACTAGCGGGCTTCTCACAGATACGCAGTATTTT.

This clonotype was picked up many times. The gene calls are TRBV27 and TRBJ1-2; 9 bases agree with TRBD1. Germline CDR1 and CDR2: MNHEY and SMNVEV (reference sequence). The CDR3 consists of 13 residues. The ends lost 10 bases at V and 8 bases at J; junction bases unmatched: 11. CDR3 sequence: CATSPGQGRGYTF. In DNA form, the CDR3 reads TGTGCCACCTCCCCGGGACAGGGACGAGGCTACACCTTC.